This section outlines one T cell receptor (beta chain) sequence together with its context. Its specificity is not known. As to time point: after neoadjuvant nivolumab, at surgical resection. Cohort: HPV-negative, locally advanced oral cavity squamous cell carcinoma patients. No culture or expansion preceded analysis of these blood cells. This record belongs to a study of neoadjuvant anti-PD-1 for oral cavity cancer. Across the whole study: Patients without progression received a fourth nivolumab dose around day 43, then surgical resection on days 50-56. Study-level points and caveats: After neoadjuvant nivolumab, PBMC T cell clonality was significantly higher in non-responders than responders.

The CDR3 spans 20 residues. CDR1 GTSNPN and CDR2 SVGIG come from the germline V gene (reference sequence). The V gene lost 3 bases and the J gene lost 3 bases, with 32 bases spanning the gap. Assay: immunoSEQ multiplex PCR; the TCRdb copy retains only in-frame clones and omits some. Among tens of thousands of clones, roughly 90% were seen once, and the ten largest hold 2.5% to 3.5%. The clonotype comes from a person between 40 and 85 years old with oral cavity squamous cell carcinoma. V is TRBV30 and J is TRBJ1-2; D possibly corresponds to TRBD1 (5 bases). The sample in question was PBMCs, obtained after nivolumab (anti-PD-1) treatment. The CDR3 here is CAWSRRSWVGSMGLDYGYTF. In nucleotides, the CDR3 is TGTGCCTGGAGCCGGCGTAGCTGGGTGGGGAGTATGGGACTCGACTATGGCTACACCTTC.